The 23 T cell receptor beta chains below all came from one sample that was sequenced in a study of blood T cell repertoires in COVID-19. The table came from immunoSEQ multiplex PCR; TCRdb's copy has only in-frame clones and leaves some out. The table shows over 100,000 clones, with nearly 70% occurring only once. The sequenced material came from peripheral blood. Receptors originate from a woman between 65 and 79 years old with acute or convalescent COVID-19.

This clone showed up just a few times. The chain combines TRBV5-1 with TRBJ1-2, with a tentative D call TRBD1 (5 bases). Germline V gene sequence: CDR1 SGHRS, CDR2 YFSETQ. Trimming shortened V by 0 bases and J by 4 bases, and 7 bases separated the two germline ends. There are 13 residues in the CDR3. Written as DNA, the CDR3 is TGCGCCAGCAGCTTGGACACAGGCTATGGCTACACCTTC. Protein product: CASSLDTGYGYTF.

The V call is TRBV6-5, the J call TRBJ2-3; D is ambiguous. V was pared by 6 bases and J by 0 bases, with 10 bases between. The germline CDR1 and CDR2 sequences are MNHEY and SVGAGI. The CDR3 contains 14 residues. CDR3 amino acids: CASSRVSSTDTQYF. The DNA for the CDR3 is TGTGCCAGCAGCCGGGTCTCTAGCACAGATACGCAGTATTTT.

The chain carries TRBV19 and TRBJ1-4; no clear D. Germline loops: CDR1 LNHDA, CDR2 SQIVND (reference sequence). With 3 bases removed from V and 7 bases from J, the gap between germline ends came to 15 bases. The CDR3 length is 15 residues. The CDR3 loop reads CASSMTNQGSEKLFF. Here the CDR3 DNA reads TGTGCCAGTAGTATGACAAATCAAGGCAGTGAAAAACTGTTTTTT.

The CDR3 here is CASSPHPLGGNTEAFF. For the CDR3, the DNA is TGTGCCAGCAGCCCCCACCCGCTGGGAGGGAACACTGAAGCTTTCTTT. The chain couples TRBV9 to TRBJ1-1; D remains ambiguous. This CDR3 has 16 amino acids. Germline lookup yields CDR1 SGDLS and CDR2 YYNGEE. The V gene lost 4 bases and the J gene lost 1 base, with 17 bases spanning the gap.

The CDR3 DNA sequence: TGTGCCAGCAGCTCCGGGACAGGACTTAATGAAAAACTGTTTTTT. Encoded protein: CASSSGTGLNEKLFF. The chain uses TRBV5-4 and TRBJ1-4, with 8 nucleotides matching TRBD1. The CDR3 is made up of 15 amino acids. With V trimmed by 3 bases and J by 4 bases, 5 bases remained unmatched. Germline values: CDR1 SGHNT, CDR2 YYREEE (reference sequence).

The CDR3 DNA sequence: TGTGCCAGCAGGGATGGACAGCTCTATGGCTACACCTTC. Translation gives CASRDGQLYGYTF. This chain connects TRBV2 to TRBJ1-2; weak D call: TRBD1 (6 bases). The CDR3 has 13 amino acids. The germline V and J ends were trimmed by 6 bases and 4 bases, with 12 bases remaining between them. CDR1 and CDR2 (germline): SNHLY, FYNNEI.

This chain uses TRBV5-8 with TRBJ1-3; 7 nucleotides match TRBD1. The germline CDR1 and CDR2 sequences are SGHTS and YDEGEE. Germline trimming cut 3 bases from V and 0 bases from J; bases unmatched to any gene: 3. This CDR3 comprises 15 residues. The chain's CDR3 is CASSSAGGSGNTIYF. CDR3 in DNA: TGTGCCAGCAGCTCCGCAGGGGGCTCTGGAAACACCATATATTTT.

The chain recombines TRBV2 with TRBJ2-3, with TRBD2 matching over 7 bases. Germline values: CDR1 SNHLY, CDR2 FYNNEI. The CDR3 length is 14 residues. J was trimmed by 4 bases and V by 4 bases; bases with no gene match: 5. The CDR3 protein is CASSVGGIADTQYF. The CDR3 region has the DNA TGTGCCAGCAGTGTGGGAGGGATCGCAGATACGCAGTATTTT.

To note about this clone: The sample has other DNA sequences that encode this CDR3 too. This chain connects TRBV9 to TRBJ1-2; D not certain. Trimming removed 3 bases at V and 8 bases at J, with 11 bases between. This CDR3 is built from 12 residues. The germline gives CDR1 SGDLS, CDR2 YYNGEE. CDR3 residues: CASSGTGRGYTF. CDR3 nucleotide sequence: TGTGCCAGCAGCGGCACGGGAAGGGGCTACACCTTC.

This chain joins TRBV30 and TRBJ2-2; D unclear. The CDR3 totals 13 residues. Germline lookup yields CDR1 GTSNPN and CDR2 SVGIG (reference sequence). With 0 bases removed from V and 4 bases from J, the gap between germline ends came to 6 bases. The CDR3 region is CAWSVPGTGELFF. In nucleotides, the CDR3 is TGTGCCTGGAGTGTACCAGGCACCGGGGAGCTGTTTTTT.

This chain uses TRBV2 with TRBJ2-7, with 7 bases aligning to TRBD1. Germline assignment: CDR1 SNHLY and CDR2 FYNNEI. The CDR3 loop spans 15 amino acids. V lost 7 bases and J lost 5; bases outside the gene matches: 14. CDR3 DNA: TGTGCCAGCACCCGATTAGGGGGCGTTTCGGACGAGCAGTACTTC. Residues: CASTRLGGVSDEQYF.

This clone showed up just a few times. The identical CDR3 is also encoded by other nucleotide sequences in the sample. The V and J genes are TRBV12-3 or TRBV12-4 and TRBJ1-2; tentative D call: TRBD1 (5 bases). Between the trimmed V and J ends, which lost 5 bases and 0 bases, there was a span of 7 bases. There are 13 residues in the CDR3. CDR3 amino acids: CASSPQANYGYTF. The CDR3 DNA follows: TGTGCCAGCAGTCCACAGGCTAACTATGGCTACACCTTC.

As DNA, the CDR3 is TGTGCCACCGGGGACTTCAAGGGCACTGAAGCTTTCTTT. Its protein product is CATGDFKGTEAFF. The V gene is TRBV10-3, the J gene TRBJ1-1, with D possibly being TRBD1 (5 bases). V was shortened by 10 bases and J by 4 bases, with 16 bases between the two germline ends. The CDR3 is 13 amino acids. Germline CDR1 and CDR2: ENHRY and SYGVKD.

The table lists this clone with many counts. The V call is TRBV6-5, the J call TRBJ1-5, with TRBD1 as a possible D gene (6 bases). Germline CDR1 MNHEY, CDR2 SVGAGI. The CDR3 covers 13 residues. V lost 6 bases and J lost 5, with 11 bases in between. CDR3 amino acids: CASRSGDYQPQHF. CDR3 DNA sequence: TGTGCCAGCAGGTCAGGGGATTATCAGCCCCAGCATTTT.

The chain employs TRBV30 and TRBJ2-7, with 9 bases lining up with TRBD1. Germline V gene sequence: CDR1 GTSNPN, CDR2 SVGIG (reference sequence). The V and J ends lost 3 bases and 4 bases, in that order; junction bases with no gene match: 4. This CDR3 is built from 13 residues. CDR3 amino acids: CAWSGQGKYEQYF. In nucleotides, the CDR3 is TGTGCCTGGAGCGGACAGGGGAAATACGAGCAGTACTTC.

The rearrangement links TRBV9 to TRBJ2-3; no reliable D call. The CDR3 contains 15 residues. Germline V gives CDR1 SGDLS, CDR2 YYNGEE. The V end lost 0 bases, the J end lost 0 bases, and 8 bases lay between the germline ends. CDR3 loop: CASSVALRSTDTQYF. In nucleotides, the CDR3 is TGTGCCAGCAGCGTAGCCCTGAGGAGCACAGATACGCAGTATTTT.

This clone was recorded a few times. The chain employs TRBV5-1 and TRBJ2-2; 14 bases are shared with TRBD2. The CDR3 runs to 20 residues. V trimming: 0 bases; J trimming: 0 bases; junction bases outside the gene matches: 7. Germline assignment: CDR1 SGHRS and CDR2 YFSETQ. CDR3 loop: CASSLGGLAGEITNTGELFF. DNA for the CDR3: TGCGCCAGCAGCTTGGGGGGACTAGCGGGAGAGATAACGAACACCGGGGAGCTGTTTTTT.

The V call is TRBV6-1, the J call TRBJ2-7; D is unresolved. The V and J ends lost 0 bases and 3 bases respectively, with 12 bases between them. The length of the CDR3 is 15 residues. The germline V gene encodes CDR1 MNHNS and CDR2 SASEGT. CDR3 nucleotides: TGTGCCAGCAGTGAAGCGTGGAGAGCTGACTACGAGCAGTACTTC. Translated, it gives CASSEAWRADYEQYF.

The chain is built from TRBV27 and TRBJ1-2, with D perhaps TRBD1 (6 bases). CDR1 is MNHEY and CDR2 is SMNVEV in the germline V gene (reference sequence). V was cut by 6 bases and J by 4 bases, with 12 bases left in between. This CDR3 has 13 residues. This chain's CDR3 is CASRRTASYGYTF. CDR3 DNA sequence: TGTGCCAGCAGACGGACAGCGAGCTATGGCTACACCTTC.

The J gene is TRBJ1-1, the V gene TRBV9; the match to TRBD1 covers 7 bases. CDR1 is SGDLS, CDR2 YYNGEE, per germline. This CDR3 spans 14 amino acids. The V segment lost 6 bases and the J segment 4 bases; nucleotides outside the gene matches: 9. This CDR3 reads CASTRDSYSTEAFF. DNA of the CDR3: TGTGCCAGCACGCGGGACAGCTACAGCACTGAAGCTTTCTTT. Filled out from reference TRBV9 and TRBJ1-1, the complete variable domain reads DSGVTQTPKHLITATGQRVTLRCSPRSGDLSVYWYQQSLDQGLQFLIQYYNGEERAKGNILERFSAQQFPDLHSELNLSSLELGDSALYFCASTRDSYSTEAFFGQGTRLTVV.

This chain connects TRBV3-1 (or the pseudogene TRBV3-2) to TRBJ2-2, with 10 bases that match TRBD2. The germline V gene encodes CDR1 LGHDT and CDR2 YNNKEL (reference sequence). The CDR3 has 16 residues. Trimming cost V 1 base and J 5 bases; bases outside gene matches: 4. This CDR3 is CASSQGTSGITGELFF. The CDR3 DNA is TGTGCCAGCAGCCAAGGGACTAGCGGAATAACCGGGGAGCTGTTTTTT.

The genes are TRBV6-6 and TRBJ2-7; 9 bases are shared with TRBD1. The CDR3 spans 14 residues. V trimming: 4 bases; J trimming: 3 bases; junction bases outside the gene matches: 4. CDR1 is MNHNY, CDR2 SVGAGI, per germline (reference sequence). This CDR3 reads CASSSKTGGYEQYF. For the CDR3, the DNA is TGTGCCAGCAGTTCTAAGACAGGGGGCTACGAGCAGTACTTC.

This clone has more than one count but fewer than ten. The gene calls are TRBV10-2 and TRBJ1-2; TRBD1 matches at 8 bases. Unmatched junction bases numbered 6, after V lost 2 bases and J lost 7 bases. CDR3 length: 14 residues. Germline V gives CDR1 WSHSY, CDR2 SAAADI. The CDR3 loop reads CASSEGQGIGGYTF. In DNA, the CDR3 is TGCGCCAGCAGTGAGGGACAGGGAATTGGTGGCTACACCTTC.